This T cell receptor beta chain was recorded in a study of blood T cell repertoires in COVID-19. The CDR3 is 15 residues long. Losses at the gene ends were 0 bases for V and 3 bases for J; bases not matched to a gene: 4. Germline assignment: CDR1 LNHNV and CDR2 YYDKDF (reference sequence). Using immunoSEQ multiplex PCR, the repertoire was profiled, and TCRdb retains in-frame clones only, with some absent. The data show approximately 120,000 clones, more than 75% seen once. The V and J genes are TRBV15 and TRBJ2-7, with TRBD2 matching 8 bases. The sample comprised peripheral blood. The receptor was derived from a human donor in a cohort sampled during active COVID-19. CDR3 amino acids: CATSRDSREVYEQYF. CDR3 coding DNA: TGTGCCACCAGCAGAGATTCGCGGGAGGTCTACGAGCAGTACTTC.